Listed below are T cell receptor beta chains from one sample, sequenced in a study of blood T cell repertoires in COVID-19. The repertoire was sequenced with immunoSEQ multiplex PCR; TCRdb's copy has only in-frame clones and lacks some. The repertoire consists of hundreds of thousands of clones, with more than 85% occurring once and the leading ten covering roughly 8.6%. Source material: PBMCs or T cells enriched from blood (not recorded which). These TCRs come from a man aged 40-55 years who had recovered from COVID-19. The CDR3 runs from the conserved cysteine through the conserved F or W.

>TRBV18|TRBJ2-3|16
CASSPRDSPSTDTQYF
>TRBV12-3/TRBV12-4|TRBJ1-5|13
CASRGQGHQPQHF
>TRBV28|TRBJ2-3|15
CASSLELAGTDTQYF
>TRBV7-2|TRBJ2-3|15
CASSLVLTSTDTQYF
>TRBV5-1|TRBJ1-6|17
CASSLDPSRGYNSPLHF
>TRBV18|TRBJ2-5|15
CASSPQTGGVETQYF
>TRBV28|TRBJ2-7|15
CASSSQTGGRYEQYF
>TRBV10-3|TRBJ2-5|11
CAISESGAQYF
>TRBV19|TRBJ2-7|15
CASSSQTGLSYEQYF
>TRBV6-5|TRBJ1-2|13
CASSTGTGAGYTF
>TRBV13|TRBJ1-1|15
CASRSRGGRNTEAFF
>TRBV15|TRBJ2-6|18
CATSRDLVLNSGANVLTF
>TRBV11-2|TRBJ1-4|15
CASSLGDRGLEKLFF
>TRBV13|TRBJ2-3|11
CASSFGDTQYF
>TRBV27|TRBJ1-2|15
CASSPVPQSNYGYTF
>TRBV19|TRBJ1-4|17
CASSAGPKAATGEKLFF
>TRBV7-2|TRBJ2-6|17
CASSSIAQGAGANVLTF
>TRBV6-2/TRBV6-3|TRBJ1-5|16
CASSSLLRTGDQPQHF